Only a few counts were recorded for the clone carrying this TCR beta chain. Its cognate antigen is unknown. With V trimmed by 4 bases and J by 6 bases, 7 bases remained unmatched. CDR3 length equals 14 residues. Germline CDR1 and CDR2: SGHRS and YFSETQ. The sample comes from a study of PD-1 blockade in classical Hodgkin lymphoma. Notes on the study in general: Complete responders had baseline diversity similar to newly diagnosed patients. Newly diagnosed patients had baseline TCR diversity that was reportedly lower than that of healthy donors.

In every patient, relapse followed autologous stem cell transplantation, while exposure to brentuximab vedotin differed. Investigators obtained CD8+ T cells from thawed PBMCs by magnetic negative selection. Data came from immunoSEQ multiplex PCR; TCRdb stores just in-frame clones and leaves some out. The table has 25,000 to 30,000 clones, 85% to 90% seen once. The sequence derives from a human donor with classical Hodgkin lymphoma. Sample: CD8+ T cells from blood, taken at baseline. The chain recombines TRBV5-1 with TRBJ1-5, with 7 bases fitting TRBD1. The CDR3 DNA reads as TGCGCCAGCAGCGTCGAGCCAGGGGGTCAGCCCCAGCATTTT. It specifies CASSVEPGGQPQHF.